Each of the 15 T cell receptor beta chains below was sequenced from the same sample in a study of T cells after somatic rescue of genetic block (TCRdb year 2020). The method behind the library was the immunoSEQ multiplex PCR assay. The clones in this table, taken by TCRdb from immuneACCESS, are in-frame only. Not every clone is retained; where verified, under half of the shortfall comes from an unresolved V gene, and the cause of the rest is unknown. Present in this sample are approximately 58,000 clones, approximately 96% of which were seen just once. In total, the top ten clones hold around 0.078% of the sample. Input material: peripheral blood mononuclear cells (PBMCs). The source is a child less than two years old.

The genes are TRBV2 and TRBJ1-2; D remains unclear. Deletions cut 6 bases from V and 1 base from J, with 6 bases between. CDR1 and CDR2 (germline): SNHLY, FYNNEI. The CDR3 spans 12 residues. The CDR3 nucleotides read TGTGCCAGCAGGGACCTTAACTATGGCTACACCTTC. Its translation: CASRDLNYGYTF.

The chain carries TRBV5-1 and TRBJ2-7, with 10 bases lining up with TRBD1. The CDR3 runs to 15 residues. V dropped 4 bases and J dropped 2; count of bases not matched to a gene: 6. Germline V CDR1 and CDR2: SGHRS, YFSETQ. DNA for the CDR3: TGCGCCAGCAGCGCGAGGACAGGGGGGCCCTACGAGCAGTACTTC. Translated: CASSARTGGPYEQYF.

The count of this clone is one. CDR3 residues: CASSDYGGSTEAFF. The DNA of the CDR3 is TGTGCCAGCAGTGACTATGGGGGGTCCACTGAAGCTTTCTTT. The chain combines TRBV25-1 with TRBJ1-1; D may be TRBD1 (5 bases). This CDR3 has 14 amino acids. V lost 3 bases and J lost 4, with 12 bases in between. Germline values: CDR1 MGHDK, CDR2 SYGVNS.

V and J are TRBV18 and TRBJ2-3, with unresolved D. CDR1 KGHSH and CDR2 LQKENI come from the germline V gene. This CDR3 contains 11 residues. The ends were cut back, 5 bases at V and 2 bases at J, with 2 bases in the middle. CDR3 DNA sequence: TGTGCCAGCTCAAACACAGATACGCAGTATTTT. It is translated as CASSNTDTQYF.

V and J are TRBV4-3 and TRBJ2-1, with no clear D. This CDR3 contains 12 residues. CDR1 is LGHNA and CDR2 is YSLEER in the germline V gene. Trimming took off 1 base at V and 6 bases at J, with 4 bases between the two ends. The CDR3 bases are TGCGCCAGCAGCCAAGGGACCAATGAGCAGTTCTTC. Its protein is CASSQGTNEQFF.

This chain uses TRBV13 with TRBJ2-7; unclear D gene. Germline values: CDR1 PRHDT, CDR2 FYEKMQ (reference sequence). CDR3 length equals 13 residues. V lost 0 bases and J lost 2, with 5 bases in between. DNA for the CDR3: TGTGCCAGCAGCTTAGGGGTGACCTACGAGCAGTACTTC. Amino acid sequence: CASSLGVTYEQYF.

This rearrangement joins TRBV21-1 to TRBJ1-5. TRBV21-1 is a listed pseudogene. The CDR3 covers 14 residues. CDR3 loop: CASSKNSGNQPQHF. The CDR3, as DNA: TGTGCCAGCAGCAAAAATTCGGGCAATCAGCCCCAGCATTTT.

This rearrangement joins TRBV19 to TRBJ2-5; D perhaps matches TRBD1 (5 bases). The CDR3 is 12 amino acids. V lost 3 bases to trimming and J lost 4 bases, with 6 bases between them. CDR1 is LNHDA, CDR2 SQIVND, per germline (reference sequence). The CDR3 sequence is CASSMQGETQYF. The DNA of the CDR3 is TGTGCCAGTAGTATGCAGGGAGAGACCCAGTACTTC.

This chain uses TRBV27 with TRBJ1-1; 7 positions agree with TRBD1. Germline V gene lookup returns CDR1 MNHEY and CDR2 SMNVEV (reference sequence). V shed 7 bases, J shed 0 bases, and the junction held 5 bases outside the gene matches. CDR3 size: 14 residues. The CDR3 coding sequence is TGTGCCAGCAAGTTAGGGGGCATGAACACTGAAGCTTTCTTT. It encodes CASKLGGMNTEAFF.

V usage is TRBV6-6 and J usage is TRBJ2-7; 9 bases line up with TRBD2. Germline V gene lookup returns CDR1 MNHNY and CDR2 SVGAGI (reference sequence). Trimming took 2 bases from V and 6 from J; bases not matched to a gene: 2. The CDR3 totals 13 residues. CDR3 bases: TGTGCCAGCAGTTACAAACTAGCGGGCGAGCAGTACTTC. Encoded protein: CASSYKLAGEQYF.

This chain links TRBV6-1 with TRBJ2-7; D not resolved. V was shortened by 4 bases and J by 3 bases, with 10 bases between the two germline ends. Germline assignment: CDR1 MNHNS and CDR2 SASEGT. The CDR3 is 13 residues long. The CDR3 region is CASSVTGSYEQYF. The CDR3 DNA is TGTGCCAGCAGTGTAACGGGCAGCTACGAGCAGTACTTC.

This clone was seen just once. This chain links TRBV7-2 with TRBJ1-5; perhaps TRBD1 as D (5 bases). The CDR3 covers 15 residues. The germline CDR1 and CDR2 sequences are SGHTA and FQGNSA. V was shortened by 1 base and J by 3 bases, with 10 bases between the two germline ends. The CDR3 is CASSLVPGNNQPQHF. The CDR3 DNA reads as TGTGCCAGCAGCTTAGTGCCAGGGAACAATCAGCCCCAGCATTTT.

This clone has a handful of counts. The chain carries TRBV9 and TRBJ1-1; 9 nucleotides match TRBD1. Germline CDR1 SGDLS, CDR2 YYNGEE. The J segment lost 4 bases and the V segment lost 0 bases, leaving 4 bases of the junction unmatched. There are 15 residues in the CDR3. DNA for the CDR3: TGTGCCAGCAGCGTAGTGGGACAGGGCAGCACTGAAGCTTTCTTT. Its translation: CASSVVGQGSTEAFF. The full variable domain, in which reference TRBV9 and TRBJ1-1 provide the parts outside the CDR3, is DSGVTQTPKHLITATGQRVTLRCSPRSGDLSVYWYQQSLDQGLQFLIQYYNGEERAKGNILERFSAQQFPDLHSELNLSSLELGDSALYFCASSVVGQGSTEAFFGQGTRLTVV.

The chain couples TRBV27 to TRBJ2-7; TRBD2 aligns across 13 bases. Germline V gives CDR1 MNHEY, CDR2 SMNVEV (reference sequence). The CDR3 has 18 amino acids. V was clipped by 1 base and J by 1 base; unmatched bases: 7. CDR3 in amino acids: CASSLYGLAGVISYEQYF. DNA for the CDR3: TGTGCCAGCAGTTTATACGGACTAGCGGGAGTAATTTCCTACGAGCAGTACTTC.

The sample holds a few counts of this clone. The chain carries TRBV2 and TRBJ2-1, with D hard to call. V was shortened by 6 bases and J by 3 bases, with 9 bases between the two germline ends. This CDR3 comprises 13 residues. CDR1 SNHLY and CDR2 FYNNEI come from the germline V gene. CDR3 region: CASSRFVYNEQFF. In nucleotides, the CDR3 is TGTGCCAGCAGCAGGTTTGTCTACAATGAGCAGTTCTTC.